This record looks at one TCR beta chain sequence and its context. Trimming stripped 6 bases from V and 0 bases from J, with 11 bases between. Germline V gene lookup returns CDR1 MNHEY and CDR2 SMNVEV (reference sequence). CDR3 length: 14 amino acids. These data belong to a study of T cells after yellow fever vaccination. TCRdb ran MiXCR on the 5' RACE reads and lists one entry per CDR3 protein. Of 200,000 to 300,000 distinct CDR3 sequences in the sample, around 6.7% are singletons; the top ten hold 0.85% to 1.2%. The chain links TRBV27 to TRBJ1-1; D not resolved. This TCR was sampled from a young man who received the YFV17D yellow fever vaccine. The sequences come from CD4+ T cells sorted from PBMCs, collected on the day of the yellow fever booster vaccination. In DNA form, the CDR3 reads TGTGCCAGCAGAACAACCGGGGTGAACACTGAAGCTTTCTTT. Its protein product is CASRTTGVNTEAFF.